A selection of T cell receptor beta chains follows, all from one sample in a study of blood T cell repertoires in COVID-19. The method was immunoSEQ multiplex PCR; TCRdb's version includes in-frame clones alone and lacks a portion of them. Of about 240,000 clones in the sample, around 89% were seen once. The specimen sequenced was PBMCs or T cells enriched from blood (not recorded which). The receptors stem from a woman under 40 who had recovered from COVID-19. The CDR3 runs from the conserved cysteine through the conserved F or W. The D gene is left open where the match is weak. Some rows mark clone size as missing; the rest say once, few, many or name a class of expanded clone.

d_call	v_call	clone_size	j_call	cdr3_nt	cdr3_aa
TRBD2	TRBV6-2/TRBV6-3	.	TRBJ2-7	TGTGCCAGCAGCATCGGGACTAGCGGGAGACAGTACTTC	CASSIGTSGRQYF
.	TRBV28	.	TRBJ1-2	TGTGCCAGCAGCCCTACGGGGGTAGGGTATGGCTACACCTTC	CASSPTGVGYGYTF
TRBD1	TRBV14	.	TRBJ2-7	TGTGCCAGCAGCCACCGACAGGGTGCCGGGGAGCAGTACTTC	CASSHRQGAGEQYF
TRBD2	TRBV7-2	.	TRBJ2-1	TGTGCCAGCAGCTTTTTTCTAGCGGGGGGCTACAATGAGCAGTTCTTC	CASSFFLAGGYNEQFF
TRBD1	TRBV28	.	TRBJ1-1	TGTGCCAGCAGTGCCCACAGGGGTCTGGGCACTGAAGCTTTCTTT	CASSAHRGLGTEAFF
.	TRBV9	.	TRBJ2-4	TGTGCCAGCAGCCCCGAGGTAACAGGTCGTAACATTCAGTACTTC	CASSPEVTGRNIQYF
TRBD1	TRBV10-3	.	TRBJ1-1	TGTGCCATCAGGCAAACAGGGGTTAACACTGAAGCTTTCTTT	CAIRQTGVNTEAFF
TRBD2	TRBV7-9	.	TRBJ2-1	TGTGCCAGCAGCTTACGTCGGCGGGAGGGCGATGAGCAGTTCTTC	CASSLRRREGDEQFF
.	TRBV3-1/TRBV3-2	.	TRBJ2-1	TGTGCCAGCAGCCAGCTTTCAAGCGGTGAGCAGTTCTTC	CASSQLSSGEQFF
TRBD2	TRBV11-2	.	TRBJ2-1	TGTGCCAGCAGGTACGGGGCGGGAGATCCCTACAATGAGCAGTTCTTC	CASRYGAGDPYNEQFF
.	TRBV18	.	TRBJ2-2	TGTGCCAGCTCTTCTAGCGTTGCCGGGGAGCTGTTTTTT	CASSSSVAGELFF
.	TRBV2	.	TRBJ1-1	TGTGCCAGTCGTCCCTTGGTAGTCACTGAAGCTTTCTTT	CASRPLVVTEAFF
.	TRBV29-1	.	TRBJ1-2	TGCAGCGTTTTAGCCGCCGGGACACTTTATGGCTACACCTTC	CSVLAAGTLYGYTF
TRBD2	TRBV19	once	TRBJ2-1	TGTGCCAGTAGTAGGCCCCCGACTAGCGGTAAGAGCAATGAGCAGTTCTTC	CASSRPPTSGKSNEQFF
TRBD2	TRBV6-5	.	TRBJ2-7	TGTGCCAGCGGGACTAGCGGGATGGTTGGGTACGAGCAGTACTTC	CASGTSGMVGYEQYF
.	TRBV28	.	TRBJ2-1	TGTGCCACGAAGACACGGAATGAGCAGTTCTTC	CATKTRNEQFF
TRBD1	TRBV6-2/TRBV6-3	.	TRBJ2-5	TGTGCCAGCAGTTTGACCCACAGGGGGATTGCGGGGACCCAGTACTTC	CASSLTHRGIAGTQYF